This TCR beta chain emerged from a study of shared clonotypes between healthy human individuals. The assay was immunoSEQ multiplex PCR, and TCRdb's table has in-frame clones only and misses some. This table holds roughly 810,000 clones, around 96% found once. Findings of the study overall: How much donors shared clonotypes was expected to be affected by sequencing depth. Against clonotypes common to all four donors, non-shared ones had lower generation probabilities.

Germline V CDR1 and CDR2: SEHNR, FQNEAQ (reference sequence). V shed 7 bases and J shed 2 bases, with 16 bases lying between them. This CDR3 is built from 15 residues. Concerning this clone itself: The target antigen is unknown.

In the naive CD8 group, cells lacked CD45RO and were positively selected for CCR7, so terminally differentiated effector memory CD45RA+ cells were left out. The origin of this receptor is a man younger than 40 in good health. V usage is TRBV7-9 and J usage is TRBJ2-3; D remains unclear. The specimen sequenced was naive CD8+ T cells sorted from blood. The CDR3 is CASTNQDALTDTQYF. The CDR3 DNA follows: TGTGCCAGCACCAATCAGGACGCACTCACAGATACGCAGTATTTT.